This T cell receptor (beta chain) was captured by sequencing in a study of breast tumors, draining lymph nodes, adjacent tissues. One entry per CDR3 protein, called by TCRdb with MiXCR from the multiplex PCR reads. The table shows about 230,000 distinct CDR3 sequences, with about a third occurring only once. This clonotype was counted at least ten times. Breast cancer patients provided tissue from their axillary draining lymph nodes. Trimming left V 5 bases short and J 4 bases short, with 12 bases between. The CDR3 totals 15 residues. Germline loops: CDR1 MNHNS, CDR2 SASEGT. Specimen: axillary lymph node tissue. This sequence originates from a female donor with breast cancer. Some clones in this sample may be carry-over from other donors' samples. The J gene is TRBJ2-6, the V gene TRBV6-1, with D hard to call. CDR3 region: CASSQLGPGANVLTF. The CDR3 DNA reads TGTGCCAGCAGTCAGCTAGGCCCCGGGGCCAACGTCCTGACTTTC.